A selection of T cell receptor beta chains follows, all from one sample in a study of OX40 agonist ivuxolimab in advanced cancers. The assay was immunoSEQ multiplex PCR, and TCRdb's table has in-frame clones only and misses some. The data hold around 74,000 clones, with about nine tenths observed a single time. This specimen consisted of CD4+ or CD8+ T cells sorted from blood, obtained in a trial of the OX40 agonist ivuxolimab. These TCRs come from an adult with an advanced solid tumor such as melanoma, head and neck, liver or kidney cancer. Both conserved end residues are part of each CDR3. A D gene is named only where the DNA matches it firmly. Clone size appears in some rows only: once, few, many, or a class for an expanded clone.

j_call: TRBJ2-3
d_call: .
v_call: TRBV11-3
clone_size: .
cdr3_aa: CASSLGTDTQYF
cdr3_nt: TGTGCCAGCAGCTTAGGTACAGATACGCAGTATTTT

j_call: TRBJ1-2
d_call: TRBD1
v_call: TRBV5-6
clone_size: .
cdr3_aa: CASQASGTGHNYGYTF
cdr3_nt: TGTGCCAGCCAAGCGTCCGGGACAGGGCACAACTATGGCTACACCTTC

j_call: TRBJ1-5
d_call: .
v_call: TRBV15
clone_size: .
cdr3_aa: CATSRDLVTDISNQPQHF
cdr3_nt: TGTGCCACCAGCAGAGATCTTGTAACAGACATTAGCAATCAGCCCCAGCATTTT

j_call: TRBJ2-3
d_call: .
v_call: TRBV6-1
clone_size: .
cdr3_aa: CASSLADTQYF
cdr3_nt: TGTGCCAGCAGTCTTGCGGATACGCAGTATTTT

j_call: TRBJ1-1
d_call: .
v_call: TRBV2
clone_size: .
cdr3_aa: CASSEFQEGGTF
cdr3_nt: TGTGCCAGCAGTGAATTCCAGGAGGGGGGCACCTTT

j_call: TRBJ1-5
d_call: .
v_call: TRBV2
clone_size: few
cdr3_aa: CACTGSTSNQPQHF
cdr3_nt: TGTGCCTGCACGGGCAGTACGAGCAATCAGCCCCAGCATTTT

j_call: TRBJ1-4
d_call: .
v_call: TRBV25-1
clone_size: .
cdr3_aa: CASSESGRSNEKLFF
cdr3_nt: TGTGCCAGCAGTGAAAGTGGCCGATCTAATGAAAAACTGTTTTTT

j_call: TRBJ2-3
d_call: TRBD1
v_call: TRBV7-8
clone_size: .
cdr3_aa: CASSVRQGVVTDTQYF
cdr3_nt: TGTGCCAGCAGCGTCCGCCAGGGGGTTGTTACAGATACGCAGTATTTT

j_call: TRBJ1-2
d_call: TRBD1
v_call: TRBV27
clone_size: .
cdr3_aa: CASSPAGGMSYGYTF
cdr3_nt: TGTGCCAGCAGTCCCGCAGGGGGTATGAGCTATGGCTACACCTTC

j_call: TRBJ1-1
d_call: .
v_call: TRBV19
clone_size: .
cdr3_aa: CASSIDKTRQPEAFF
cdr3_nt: TGTGCCAGTAGTATAGACAAAACGAGACAGCCTGAAGCTTTCTTT

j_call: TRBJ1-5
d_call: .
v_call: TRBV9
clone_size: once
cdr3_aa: CASSVTPRALYSNQPQHF
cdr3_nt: TGTGCCAGCAGCGTAACTCCCAGGGCCCTATATAGCAATCAGCCCCAGCATTTT

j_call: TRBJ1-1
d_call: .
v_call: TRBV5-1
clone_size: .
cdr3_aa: CASSFAGMNTEAFF
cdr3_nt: TGCGCCAGCAGCTTCGCAGGGATGAACACTGAAGCTTTCTTT

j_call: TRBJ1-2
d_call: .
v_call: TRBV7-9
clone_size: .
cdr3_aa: CASTPQAGDPYGYTF
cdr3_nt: TGTGCCAGCACCCCCCAGGCCGGGGATCCCTATGGCTACACCTTC

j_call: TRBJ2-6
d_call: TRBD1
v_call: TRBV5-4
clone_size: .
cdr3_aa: CASRPGTGASGANVLTF
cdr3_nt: TGTGCCAGCAGACCCGGGACAGGGGCTTCTGGGGCCAACGTCCTGACTTTC

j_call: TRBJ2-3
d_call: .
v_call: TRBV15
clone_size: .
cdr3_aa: CATSRGPGTDTQYF
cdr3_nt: TGTGCCACCAGCAGAGGCCCGGGCACAGATACGCAGTATTTT

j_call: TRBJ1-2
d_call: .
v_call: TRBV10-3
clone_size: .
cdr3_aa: CAISESLGNGYTF
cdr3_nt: TGTGCCATCAGTGAGTCTCTGGGAAATGGCTACACCTTC

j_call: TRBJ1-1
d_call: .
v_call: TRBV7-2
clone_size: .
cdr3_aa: CASSLAIIGEAFF
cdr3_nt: TGTGCCAGCAGCTTAGCGATTATTGGTGAAGCTTTCTTT

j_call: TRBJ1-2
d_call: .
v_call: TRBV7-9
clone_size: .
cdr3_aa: CASSPRGSEDGYTF
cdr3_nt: TGTGCCAGCAGCCCTCGGGGGAGTGAGGATGGCTACACCTTC

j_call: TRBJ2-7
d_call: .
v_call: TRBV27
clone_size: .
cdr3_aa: CASTVRAGVYEQYF
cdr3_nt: TGTGCCAGCACAGTCCGGGCAGGCGTCTACGAGCAGTACTTC

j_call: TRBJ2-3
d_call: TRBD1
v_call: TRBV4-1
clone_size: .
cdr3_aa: CASNGDRLGTDTQYF
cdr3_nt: TGCGCCAGCAACGGGGACAGGTTGGGCACAGATACGCAGTATTTT

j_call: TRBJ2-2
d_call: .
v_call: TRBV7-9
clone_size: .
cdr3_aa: CASSPVGGAGTGELFF
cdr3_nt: TGTGCCAGCAGTCCCGTGGGGGGCGCCGGCACCGGGGAGCTGTTTTTT

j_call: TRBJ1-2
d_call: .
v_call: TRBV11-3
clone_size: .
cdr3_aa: CASSLNSAGGYTF
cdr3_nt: TGTGCCAGCAGCTTAAACTCCGCTGGTGGCTACACCTTC

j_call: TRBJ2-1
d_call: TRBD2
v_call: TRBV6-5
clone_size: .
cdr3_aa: CASSRREAGGHEQFF
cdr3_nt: TGTGCCAGCAGTCGCCGGGAAGCGGGAGGGCATGAGCAGTTCTTC

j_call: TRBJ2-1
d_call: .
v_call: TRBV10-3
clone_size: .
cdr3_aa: CAIKGEMSSYNEQFF
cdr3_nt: TGTGCCATCAAGGGGGAGATGAGCTCCTACAATGAGCAGTTCTTC

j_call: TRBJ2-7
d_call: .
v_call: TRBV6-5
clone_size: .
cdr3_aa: CASSNPKWALYEQYF
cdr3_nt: TGTGCCAGCAGCAACCCCAAGTGGGCACTCTACGAGCAGTACTTC

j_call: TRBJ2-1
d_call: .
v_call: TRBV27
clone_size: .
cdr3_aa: CASSLSVRGANEQFF
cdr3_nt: TGTGCCAGCAGTTTATCGGTTCGGGGGGCAAATGAGCAGTTCTTC

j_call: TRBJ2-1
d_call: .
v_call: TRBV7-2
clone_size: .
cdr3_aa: CASSLAGQVEQFF
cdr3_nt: TGTGCCAGCAGCTTAGCCGGTCAGGTTGAGCAGTTCTTC

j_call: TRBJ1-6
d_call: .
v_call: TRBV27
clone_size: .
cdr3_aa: CATGAGYNSPLHF
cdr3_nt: TGTGCCACCGGAGCGGGCTATAATTCACCCCTCCACTTT

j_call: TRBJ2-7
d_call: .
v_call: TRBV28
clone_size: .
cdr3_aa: CASSTPGGAGFYEQYF
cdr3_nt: TGTGCCAGCAGCACACCCGGTGGGGCAGGATTCTACGAGCAGTACTTC

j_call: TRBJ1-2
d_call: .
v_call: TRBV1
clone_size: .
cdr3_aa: CTSSKGCLCGTYGYTF
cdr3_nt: TGCACCAGCAGTAAAGGATGTTTGTGCGGAACCTATGGCTACACCTTC

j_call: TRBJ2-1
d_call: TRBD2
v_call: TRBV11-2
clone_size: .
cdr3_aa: CASSKAGVNNEQFF
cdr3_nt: TGTGCCAGCAGCAAAGCGGGGGTAAACAATGAGCAGTTCTTC

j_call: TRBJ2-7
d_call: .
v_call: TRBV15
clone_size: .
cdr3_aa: CATSKPWGGGNEQYF
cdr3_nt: TGTGCCACCAGCAAACCCTGGGGAGGAGGGAACGAGCAGTACTTC

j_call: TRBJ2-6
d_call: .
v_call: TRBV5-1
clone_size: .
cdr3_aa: CASSLVVTAFPSGANVLTF
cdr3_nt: TGCGCCAGCAGCTTGGTCGTGACAGCCTTCCCCTCTGGGGCCAACGTCCTGACTTTC

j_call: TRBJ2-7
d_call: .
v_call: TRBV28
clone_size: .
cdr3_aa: CASSFTILYEQYF
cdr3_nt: TGTGCCAGCAGTTTTACCATCCTCTACGAGCAGTACTTC

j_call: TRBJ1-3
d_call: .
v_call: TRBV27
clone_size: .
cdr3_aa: CASSLGASGNTIYF
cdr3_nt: TGTGCCAGCAGTTTAGGGGCCTCTGGAAACACCATATATTTT

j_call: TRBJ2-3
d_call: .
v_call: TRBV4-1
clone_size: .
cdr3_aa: CASSQETENTQYF
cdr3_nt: TGCGCCAGCAGCCAAGAAACTGAAAATACGCAGTATTTT

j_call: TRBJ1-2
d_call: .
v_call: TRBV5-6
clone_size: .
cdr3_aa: CASSPPPPGSGYTF
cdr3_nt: TGTGCCAGCAGCCCACCTCCTCCAGGCTCGGGCTACACCTTC

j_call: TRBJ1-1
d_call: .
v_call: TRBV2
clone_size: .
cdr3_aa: CASGTDINTEAFF
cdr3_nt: TGTGCCAGCGGTACAGACATTAACACTGAAGCTTTCTTT

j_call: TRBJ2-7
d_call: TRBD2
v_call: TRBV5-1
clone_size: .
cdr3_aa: CASSLSGTPYEQYF
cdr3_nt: TGCGCCAGCAGCTTAAGCGGGACTCCCTACGAGCAGTACTTC